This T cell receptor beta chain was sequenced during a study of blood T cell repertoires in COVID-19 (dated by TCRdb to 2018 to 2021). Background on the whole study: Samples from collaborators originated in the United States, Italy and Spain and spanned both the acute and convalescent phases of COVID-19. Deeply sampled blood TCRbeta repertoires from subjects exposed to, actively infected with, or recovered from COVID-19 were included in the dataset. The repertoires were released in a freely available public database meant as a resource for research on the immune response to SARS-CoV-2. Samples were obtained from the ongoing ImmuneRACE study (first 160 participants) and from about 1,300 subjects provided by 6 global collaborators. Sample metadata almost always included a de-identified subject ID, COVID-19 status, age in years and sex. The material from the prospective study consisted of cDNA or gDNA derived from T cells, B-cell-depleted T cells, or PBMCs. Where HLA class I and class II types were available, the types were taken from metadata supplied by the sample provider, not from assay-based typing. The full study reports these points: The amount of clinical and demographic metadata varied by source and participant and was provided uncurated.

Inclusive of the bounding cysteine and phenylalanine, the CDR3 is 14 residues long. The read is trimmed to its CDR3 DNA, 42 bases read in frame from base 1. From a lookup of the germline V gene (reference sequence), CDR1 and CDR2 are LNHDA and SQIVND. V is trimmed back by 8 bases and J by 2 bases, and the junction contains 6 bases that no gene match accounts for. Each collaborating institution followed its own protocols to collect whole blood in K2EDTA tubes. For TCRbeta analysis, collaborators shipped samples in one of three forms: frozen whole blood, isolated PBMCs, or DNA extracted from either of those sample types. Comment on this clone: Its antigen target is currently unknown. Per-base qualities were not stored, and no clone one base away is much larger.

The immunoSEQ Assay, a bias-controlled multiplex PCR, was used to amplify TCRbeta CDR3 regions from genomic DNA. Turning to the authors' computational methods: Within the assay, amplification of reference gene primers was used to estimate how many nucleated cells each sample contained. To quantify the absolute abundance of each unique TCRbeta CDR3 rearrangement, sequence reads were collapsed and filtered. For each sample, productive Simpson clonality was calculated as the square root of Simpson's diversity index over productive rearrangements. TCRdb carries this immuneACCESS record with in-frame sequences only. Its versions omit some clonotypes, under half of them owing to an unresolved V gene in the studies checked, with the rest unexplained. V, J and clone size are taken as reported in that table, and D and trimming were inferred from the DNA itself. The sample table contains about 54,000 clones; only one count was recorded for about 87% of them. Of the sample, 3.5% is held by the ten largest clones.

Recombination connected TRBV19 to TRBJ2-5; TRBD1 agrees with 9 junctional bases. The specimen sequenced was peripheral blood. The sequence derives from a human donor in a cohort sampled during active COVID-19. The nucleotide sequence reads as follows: TGTGCCAGTGGTGCGACAGGGGGGCAAGAGACCCAGTACTTC. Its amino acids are CASGATGGQETQYF.